Many counts were recorded for the clone carrying this T cell receptor beta chain. HTBI primers from iRepertoire and Arm-PCR of CDR3 regions yielded the TCR beta libraries. One entry per CDR3 protein, called by TCRdb with MiXCR from the multiplex PCR reads. The sample lists more than 350,000 distinct CDR3 sequences; 21% were seen once. Documented time point: persistent/refractory GD, antithyroid drugs over 5 years with positive TRAb. The TCR library was made from RNA extracted from PBMCs. These data originate in a study of regulatory T cells in long-lasting Graves disease. The CDR3 consists of 15 residues. V lost 5 bases to trimming and J lost 4 bases; unmatched junction nucleotides: 6. CDR1 is MNHNS, CDR2 SASEGT, per germline.

This TCR was sampled from a female donor with Graves disease. This chain uses TRBV6-1 with TRBJ2-2, with 8 nucleotides matching TRBD1. This sample comprised peripheral blood mononuclear cells (PBMCs), obtained when the disease was refractory, from a patient treated with antithyroid drugs. This chain's CDR3 is CASSKRTGTTGELFF. The DNA of the CDR3 is TGTGCCAGCAGTAAAAGGACAGGGACCACCGGGGAGCTGTTTTTT.